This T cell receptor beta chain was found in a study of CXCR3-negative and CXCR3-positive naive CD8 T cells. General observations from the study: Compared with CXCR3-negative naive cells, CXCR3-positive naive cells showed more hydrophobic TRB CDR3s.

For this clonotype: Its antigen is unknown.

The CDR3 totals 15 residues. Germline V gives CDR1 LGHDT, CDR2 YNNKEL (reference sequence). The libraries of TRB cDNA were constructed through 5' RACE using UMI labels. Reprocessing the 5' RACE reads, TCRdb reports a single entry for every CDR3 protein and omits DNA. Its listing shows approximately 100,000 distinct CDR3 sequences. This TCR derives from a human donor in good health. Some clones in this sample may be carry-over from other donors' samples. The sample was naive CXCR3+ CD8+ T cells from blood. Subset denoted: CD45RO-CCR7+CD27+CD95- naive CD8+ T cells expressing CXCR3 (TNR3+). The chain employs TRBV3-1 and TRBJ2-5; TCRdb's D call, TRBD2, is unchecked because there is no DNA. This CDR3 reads CASSLPTGVEETQYF.